These T cell receptor beta chains were read from a single sample in a study of OX40 agonist ivuxolimab in advanced cancers. Method: immunoSEQ multiplex PCR; TCRdb's copy keeps in-frame clones and lacks some. The data show more than 9,000 clones, around 74% seen once. This sample comprised CD4+ or CD8+ T cells sorted from blood, obtained in a trial of the OX40 agonist ivuxolimab. Receptors originate from an adult with an advanced solid tumor such as melanoma, head and neck, liver or kidney cancer. The CDR3 runs from the conserved cysteine through the conserved F or W. A D gene is named only where the DNA matches it firmly. Size is stated for part of the rows, as once, few or many counts, or as a class when the clone is expanded.

V gene	J gene	CDR3 length	clone size	D gene	CDR3 protein	CDR3 DNA
TRBV6-5	TRBJ2-5	15	NA	NA	CASSSSGMRVKTQYF	TGTGCCAGCAGTTCCTCAGGGATGAGAGTCAAGACCCAGTACTTC
TRBV19	TRBJ2-1	18	NA	TRBD2	CASSSRTSGRRRANEQFF	TGTGCCAGTAGTTCACGGACTAGCGGGAGACGGAGGGCGAATGAGCAGTTCTTC
TRBV7-6	TRBJ2-5	16	NA	TRBD1	CASSSETGEIQETQYF	TGTGCCAGCAGCTCGGAGACAGGGGAAATACAAGAGACCCAGTACTTC
TRBV5-1	TRBJ1-3	15	NA	NA	CASSSDGNSGNTIYF	TGCGCCAGCAGCTCGGACGGGAACTCTGGAAACACCATATATTTT
TRBV29-1	TRBJ2-5	15	once	NA	CSANLHVPIQETQYF	TGCAGCGCCAACCTCCATGTACCGATCCAAGAGACCCAGTACTTC
TRBV28	TRBJ1-3	15	NA	TRBD1	CATHRGQGAGNTIYF	TGTGCCACCCACAGGGGACAGGGGGCTGGAAACACCATATATTTT
TRBV12-5	TRBJ2-5	14	NA	TRBD1	CASGLDRFWETQYF	TGTGCTAGTGGCTTGGACAGGTTTTGGGAGACCCAGTACTTC
TRBV19	TRBJ1-1	14	NA	NA	CASSIGQGLAVAFF	TGTGCCAGTAGTATAGGGCAGGGTTTGGCGGTAGCTTTCTTT
TRBV6-4	TRBJ1-5	12	once	NA	CASSGGGKPQHF	TGTGCCAGCAGCGGCGGGGGGAAGCCCCAGCATTTT
TRBV7-9	TRBJ2-1	12	NA	NA	CASSSDGGEQFF	TGTGCCAGCAGCTCTGACGGCGGTGAGCAGTTCTTC
TRBV6-5	TRBJ2-7	13	few	TRBD1	CATLGQGAYEQYF	TGTGCCACCCTTGGACAGGGGGCTTACGAGCAGTACTTC